The clone carrying this T cell receptor (beta chain) has only a few counts. Germline V gene lookup returns CDR1 SGHAT and CDR2 FQNNGV. The CDR3 length is 17 residues. Trimming removed 0 bases from V and 2 bases from J, with 16 bases in between. This specimen comes from a study of blood T cell repertoires in COVID-19. Clones were read by immunoSEQ multiplex PCR, and TCRdb kept only the in-frame ones, dropping some. The table records around 100,000 clones, around 82% of them present only once. The TCR was taken from a human donor in a cohort sampled during active or convalescent COVID-19. Sequencing was performed on peripheral blood. This chain joins TRBV11-2 and TRBJ1-2, with D possibly TRBD1 on 5 matching bases. The CDR3 reads CASSLDGGWFRNYGYTF. CDR3 nucleotides: TGTGCCAGCAGCTTAGACGGGGGGTGGTTCCGAAACTATGGCTACACCTTC.